These 28 T cell receptor beta chains were sequenced from one sample in a study of blood T cell repertoires in COVID-19. Using immunoSEQ multiplex PCR, the repertoire was profiled, and TCRdb retains in-frame clones only, with some absent. Of around 320,000 clones listed, about 91% are singletons. Sequenced input: peripheral blood. The receptors shown here come from a young woman who had recovered from COVID-19.

The rearrangement links TRBV7-2 to TRBJ2-7; a weak D match, TRBD1 (6 bases). CDR1 is SGHTA and CDR2 is FQGNSA in the germline V gene. The V and J ends lost 4 bases and 2 bases respectively, with 9 bases between them. The CDR3 has 13 amino acids. CDR3 residues: CASSWGTTYEQYF. DNA for the CDR3: TGTGCCAGCAGCTGGGGGACAACCTACGAGCAGTACTTC.

The chain has TRBV20-1 and TRBJ1-1, with D uncertain. CDR1 and CDR2 from the germline V gene are DFQATT and SNEGSKA (reference sequence). The CDR3 contains 12 residues. The V and J ends lost 3 bases and 2 bases respectively, with 7 bases between them. The CDR3 is CSASPFNTEAFF. CDR3 in DNA: TGCAGTGCTAGTCCTTTTAACACTGAAGCTTTCTTT.

The chain links TRBV5-1 to TRBJ2-1; TRBD1 might be the D (5 bases). The CDR3 is 12 amino acids. Germline loops: CDR1 SGHRS, CDR2 YFSETQ. Trimming shortened V by 3 bases and J by 6 bases, and 7 bases separated the two germline ends. The CDR3 sequence: CASSWTSNEQFF. The CDR3, as DNA: TGCGCCAGCAGCTGGACAAGCAATGAGCAGTTCTTC. Based on the CDR3 plus reference TRBV5-1 and TRBJ2-1, the full variable domain is KAGVTQTPRYLIKTRGQQVTLSCSPISGHRSVSWYQQTPGQGLQFLFEYFSETQRNKGNFPGRFSGRQFSNSRSEMNVSTLELGDSALYLCASSWTSNEQFFGPGTRLTVL.

V gene TRBV19 combines with J gene TRBJ2-2; 11 nucleotides align to TRBD1. The CDR3 consists of 18 residues. The germline CDR1 and CDR2 sequences are LNHDA and SQIVND (reference sequence). After removal of 1 base from V and 4 bases from J, the junction contained 8 bases not matched to a gene. DNA of the CDR3: TGTGCCAGTAGTATAGGATGGGACAGGGGGTTTTTCACCGGGGAGCTGTTTTTT. Translation: CASSIGWDRGFFTGELFF.

The chain employs TRBV19 and TRBJ2-1; D may be TRBD2 (5 bases). The germline V gene has CDR1 LNHDA and CDR2 SQIVND (reference sequence). V was trimmed by 8 bases and J by 1 base, leaving 15 bases between them. CDR3 length: 15 amino acids. CDR3 DNA sequence: TGTGCCAGTCGACTCTCCGGGGTATCCTACAATGAGCAGTTCTTC. Encoded protein: CASRLSGVSYNEQFF.

V usage is TRBV4-1 and J usage is TRBJ2-7, with D uncertain. The CDR3 length is 14 residues. Trimming took 0 bases from V and 3 from J, leaving 9 bases between them. Germline values: CDR1 MGHRA, CDR2 YSYEKL. CDR3 nucleotides: TGCGCCAGCAGCCAAGACTGGCACCTCTACGAGCAGTACTTC. Translating it yields CASSQDWHLYEQYF.

The sample holds one count of this clone. The chain uses TRBV27 and TRBJ2-7, with 7 bases lining up with TRBD2. The CDR3 is made up of 14 amino acids. Germline V lookup: CDR1 MNHEY, CDR2 SMNVEV (reference sequence). The V gene end was trimmed by 4 bases and the J gene end by 6 bases; junction bases not matched to a gene: 9. This CDR3 reads CASSYSWTRGEQYF. The CDR3 DNA follows: TGTGCCAGCAGTTACTCTTGGACTAGGGGCGAGCAGTACTTC.

This clone was detected a few times. The chain recombines TRBV28 with TRBJ2-3; D may be TRBD1 (6 bases). V lost 6 bases and J 7 bases, leaving 20 bases between the germline ends. Germline CDR1 reads MDHEN; CDR2 reads SYDVKM. There are 15 residues in the CDR3. CDR3 nucleotide sequence: TGTGCCAGCAGCTCTACCGGGACATCTGGTAATACGCAGTATTTT. Residues: CASSSTGTSGNTQYF.

The chain joins TRBV5-4 to TRBJ1-2; D remains unclear. This CDR3 comprises 12 residues. The germline V and J ends were trimmed by 4 bases and 6 bases, with 10 bases remaining between them. From germline, CDR1 is SGHNT and CDR2 YYREEE (reference sequence). This CDR3 is CASSRERDGYTF. The CDR3 region has the DNA TGTGCCAGCAGCCGGGAACGGGATGGCTACACCTTC.

The gene calls are TRBV6-6 and TRBJ2-2; no firm D call. The CDR3 runs 14 residues. Germline CDR1 MNHNY, CDR2 SVGAGI (reference sequence). Trimming cost V 1 base and J 6 bases, with 9 bases left between them. Here the CDR3 DNA reads TGTGCCAGCAGTTACTTAACTCGGTCCGGGGAGCTGTTTTTT. It translates to CASSYLTRSGELFF.

The chain combines TRBV9 with TRBJ2-5, with 8 bases fitting TRBD2. CDR1 SGDLS and CDR2 YYNGEE come from the germline V gene. Trimming removed 4 bases from V and 0 bases from J; junction bases left unmatched: 11. The CDR3 has 17 residues. This CDR3 is CASSSPGLVPYQETQYF. CDR3 sequence (DNA): TGTGCCAGCAGCTCCCCGGGACTAGTCCCGTACCAAGAGACCCAGTACTTC.

This chain joins TRBV15 and TRBJ1-2; 9 bases agree with TRBD1. This CDR3 region has 18 residues. The V and J ends lost 4 bases and 0 bases, in that order; junction bases with no gene match: 12. In germline, CDR1 is LNHNV, CDR2 YYDKDF (reference sequence). CDR3 bases: TGTGCCACCAGCAAAGGACAGGGGATTTATGCAGCTAACTATGGCTACACCTTC. It specifies CATSKGQGIYAANYGYTF.

This sequence joins TRBV5-6 and TRBJ2-4, with 9 positions matching TRBD1. Trimming at V came to 2 bases and at J to 7 bases, leaving 4 bases not matched to a gene. The CDR3 has 14 residues. Germline lookup yields CDR1 SGHDT and CDR2 YYEEEE. CDR3 protein: CASSLGQGFNIQYF. The CDR3 DNA is TGTGCCAGCAGCTTAGGACAGGGGTTTAACATTCAGTACTTC. Full variable domain (outside the CDR3, taken from reference TRBV5-6 and TRBJ2-4): DAGVTQSPTHLIKTRGQQVTLRCSPKSGHDTVSWYQQALGQGPQFIFQYYEEEERQRGNFPDRFSGHQFPNYSSELNVNALLLGDSALYLCASSLGQGFNIQYFGAGTRLSVL.

This clone was seen a handful of times. The gene calls are TRBV7-2 and TRBJ2-5, with no clear D. Germline V gives CDR1 SGHTA, CDR2 FQGNSA. This CDR3 has 13 amino acids. The V and J ends lost 2 bases and 5 bases respectively, with 9 bases between them. The CDR3 reads CASSLSVRETQYF. CDR3 nucleotides: TGTGCCAGCAGCTTATCGGTGAGGGAGACCCAGTACTTC.

The chain is built from TRBV3-1 (or the pseudogene TRBV3-2) and TRBJ1-1; 7 nucleotides agree with TRBD1. This CDR3 contains 15 residues. Germline CDR1 reads LGHDT; CDR2 reads YNNKEL (reference sequence). The trim removed 2 bases at V and 1 base at J, leaving 4 bases unmatched. CDR3 protein: CASSQFPGGNTEAFF. Here the CDR3 DNA reads TGTGCCAGCAGCCAATTTCCAGGGGGGAACACTGAAGCTTTCTTT.

The V gene is TRBV7-3, the J gene TRBJ2-7; 7 bases line up with TRBD2. The V and J ends lost 2 bases and 0 bases, in that order; junction bases with no gene match: 4. The CDR3 length is 15 residues. The germline CDR1 and CDR2 sequences are SGHTA and FQGTGA. CDR3 sequence reads: CASSLQAGTSYEQYF. The CDR3, as DNA: TGTGCCAGCAGCTTACAAGCGGGGACCTCCTACGAGCAGTACTTC.

This sequence joins TRBV19 and TRBJ1-5, with no clear D. CDR1 is LNHDA and CDR2 is SQIVND in the germline V gene (reference sequence). The CDR3 is 14 amino acids. Trimming shortened V by 2 bases and J by 0 bases, and 5 bases separated the two germline ends. As DNA, the CDR3 is TGTGCCAGTAGTATACCAAATAGCAATCAGCCCCAGCATTTT. Amino acid sequence: CASSIPNSNQPQHF. The entire variable domain, with the rest obtained from reference TRBV19 and TRBJ1-5, is as follows: DGGITQSPKYLFRKEGQNVTLSCEQNLNHDAMYWYRQDPGQGLRLIYYSQIVNDFQKGDIAEGYSVSREKKESFPLTVTSAQKNPTAFYLCASSIPNSNQPQHFGDGTRLSIL.

V and J are TRBV4-3 and TRBJ2-7; D gene uncertain. V shed 0 bases and J shed 3 bases, with 12 bases lying between them. The CDR3 length is 15 residues. The germline CDR1 and CDR2 sequences are LGHNA and YSLEER. CDR3 amino acids: CASSQDVQLNYEQYF. In DNA form, the CDR3 reads TGCGCCAGCAGCCAAGATGTACAGTTAAACTACGAGCAGTACTTC.

This chain's CDR3 is CSVVKGVAGNTIYF. CDR3 in DNA: TGCAGCGTTGTGAAAGGGGTGGCCGGAAACACCATATATTTT. The chain carries TRBV29-1 and TRBJ1-3; D might be TRBD1 (5 bases). V dropped 4 bases and J dropped 4 bases, with 14 bases sitting between them. Per germline, CDR1 SQVTM and CDR2 ANQGSEA. The CDR3 contains 14 residues.

The V gene is TRBV27, the J gene TRBJ1-5, with 9 bases aligning to TRBD1. Germline CDR1 reads MNHEY; CDR2 reads SMNVEV (reference sequence). This CDR3 has 14 amino acids. V was pared by 3 bases and J by 4 bases, with 1 base of the junction left unmatched. The CDR3 reads CASSFGTGNQPQHF. In nucleotides, the CDR3 is TGTGCCAGCAGTTTTGGGACAGGGAATCAGCCCCAGCATTTT.

This clone was recorded a few times. This rearrangement joins TRBV7-3 to TRBJ1-2; TRBD1 might be the D (5 bases). V lost 1 base, J lost 7 bases, and 10 bases lay in between. Germline V gene data show CDR1 as SGHTA and CDR2 as FQGTGA. This CDR3 has 13 residues. The CDR3 nucleotides are TGTGCCAGCAGCTTAAACGATCAGGGTGGCTACACCTTC. Translation gives CASSLNDQGGYTF.

The chain joins TRBV7-9 to TRBJ2-3; 10 bases align to TRBD1. Germline V gene data show CDR1 as SEHNR and CDR2 as FQNEAQ (reference sequence). With V trimmed by 5 bases and J by 3 bases, 8 bases remained unmatched. CDR3 length: 16 amino acids. The CDR3 DNA follows: TGTGCCAGCAGCCGCATAAGACAGGGGGCAACAGATACGCAGTATTTT. Translating gives CASSRIRQGATDTQYF.

The chain joins TRBV7-9 to TRBJ2-5; TRBD1 is a possible D gene (6 bases). Trimming shortened V by 3 bases and J by 4 bases, and 6 bases separated the two germline ends. Germline V lookup: CDR1 SEHNR, CDR2 FQNEAQ (reference sequence). The CDR3 extends over 12 amino acids. The CDR3 here is CASSLGAETQYF. In DNA form, the CDR3 reads TGTGCCAGCAGCTTGGGGGCAGAGACCCAGTACTTC.

The chain recombines TRBV5-1 with TRBJ1-3; TRBD1 matches 9 bases. J gave up 5 bases and V 0 bases, and 3 bases lay outside the gene matches. The CDR3 totals 15 residues. CDR1 and CDR2 (germline): SGHRS, YFSETQ. Written as DNA, the CDR3 is TGCGCCAGCAGCTTGGCGGGACAGGGACGAAACACCATATATTTT. This gives the protein CASSLAGQGRNTIYF.

The CDR3 loop is CASSLKGTYQETQYF. CDR3 in DNA: TGTGCCAGCAGCTTGAAGGGGACTTACCAAGAGACCCAGTACTTC. The V gene is TRBV5-6, the J gene TRBJ2-5; D may be TRBD2 (6 bases). Trimming pared 1 base from V and 0 bases from J, leaving 10 bases between. The CDR3 is made up of 15 amino acids. CDR1 SGHDT and CDR2 YYEEEE come from the germline V gene.

The J gene is TRBJ1-1, the V gene TRBV30; 10 nucleotides align to TRBD1. V dropped 4 bases and J dropped 3; count of bases not matched to a gene: 17. Germline CDR1 GTSNPN, CDR2 SVGIG (reference sequence). The CDR3 is made up of 18 amino acids. This chain's CDR3 is CAWTSGTGERGVYTEAFF. DNA for the CDR3: TGTGCCTGGACGAGCGGGACAGGGGAAAGGGGGGTCTACACTGAAGCTTTCTTT.

This chain uses TRBV13 with TRBJ2-7, with 10 positions matching TRBD1. V shed 5 bases and J 3 bases; nucleotides not matched to a gene: 16. Germline V CDR1 and CDR2: PRHDT, FYEKMQ (reference sequence). CDR3 size: 18 residues. CDR3 sequence: CASSGQEGQGKRNYEQYF. CDR3 nucleotides: TGTGCCAGCAGCGGACAGGAGGGACAGGGGAAACGGAACTACGAGCAGTACTTC.

The chain carries TRBV19 and TRBJ2-2; 7 positions match TRBD1. From germline, CDR1 is LNHDA and CDR2 SQIVND (reference sequence). CDR3 size: 17 residues. The V segment lost 5 bases and the J segment 5 bases; nucleotides outside the gene matches: 14. The CDR3 nucleotides read TGTGCCAGTAGTCCAAAGCACAGGGGTTCTTTGACCGGGGAGCTGTTTTTT. Its protein is CASSPKHRGSLTGELFF.